This T cell receptor beta chain emerged from a study of early T cells in non-severe SARS-CoV-2 infection. Across the whole study: Bulk RNA from unsorted whole blood was sequenced; chains were unpaired. Findings and limits, study-wide: Missing private and CD4 specificities, VDJdb matching favored anti-spike CD8 responses.

Individual cDNA molecules received unique molecular identifiers during library preparation. TCRdb reprocessed the 5' RACE reads with MiXCR, giving one entry per CDR3 protein. The sample consists of 50,000 to 70,000 distinct CDR3 sequences, 10% of them appearing once. CDR1 is LGHDT, CDR2 YNNKEL, per germline (reference sequence). This CDR3 is 15 amino acids long. The V end was cut by 4 bases, the J end by 1 base, with 13 bases between. This clonotype was picked up many times. As yet, its antigen is unknown. The TCR sequence derives from an adult who was a healthcare worker with PCR-confirmed SARS-CoV-2 infection or an uninfected control (not recorded which). Sequencing was done on a sample of whole blood. This chain connects TRBV3-1 to TRBJ1-1; D is possibly TRBD1 (6 bases). In DNA form, the CDR3 reads TGTGCCAGCAGCCGAGGGGGACATACGAACACTGAAGCTTTCTTT. Its protein is CASSRGGHTNTEAFF.